This is a list of T cell receptor beta chains from one sample in a study of OX40 agonist ivuxolimab in advanced cancers. The table came from immunoSEQ multiplex PCR; TCRdb's copy has only in-frame clones and leaves some out. In the table there are about 22,000 clones, less than 90% of which are singletons. The sample in question was CD4+ or CD8+ T cells sorted from blood, obtained in a trial of the OX40 agonist ivuxolimab. These receptor sequences come from an adult with an advanced solid tumor such as melanoma, head and neck, liver or kidney cancer. The conserved cysteine and the conserved F or W are not part of the CDR3 here.

v_call: TRBV2; j_call: TRBJ2-2; cdr3_length: 10; cdr3_aa: ASSNWEEELF
v_call: TRBV11-2; j_call: TRBJ2-7; cdr3_length: 11; cdr3_aa: ASSVGLPYEQY
v_call: TRBV27; j_call: TRBJ1-5; cdr3_length: 12; cdr3_aa: ASSPNRGDQPQH
v_call: TRBV13; j_call: TRBJ2-1; cdr3_length: 13; cdr3_aa: ASSEDATRSNEQF
v_call: TRBV5-4; j_call: TRBJ2-2; cdr3_length: 14; cdr3_aa: ASSGGTSGSTGELF
v_call: TRBV30; j_call: TRBJ2-1; cdr3_length: 9; cdr3_aa: ACLTGREQF
v_call: TRBV7-8; j_call: TRBJ1-1; cdr3_length: 14; cdr3_aa: ASSFKSAVMNTEAF
v_call: TRBV7-3; j_call: TRBJ2-5; cdr3_length: 13; cdr3_aa: ASSPTPRGGETQY
v_call: TRBV30; j_call: TRBJ1-2; cdr3_length: 10; cdr3_aa: AWSVLWEGYT
v_call: TRBV27; j_call: TRBJ1-1; cdr3_length: 12; cdr3_aa: ASSRGGPGTEAF
v_call: TRBV27; j_call: TRBJ2-7; cdr3_length: 11; cdr3_aa: ASGGGGQYEQY